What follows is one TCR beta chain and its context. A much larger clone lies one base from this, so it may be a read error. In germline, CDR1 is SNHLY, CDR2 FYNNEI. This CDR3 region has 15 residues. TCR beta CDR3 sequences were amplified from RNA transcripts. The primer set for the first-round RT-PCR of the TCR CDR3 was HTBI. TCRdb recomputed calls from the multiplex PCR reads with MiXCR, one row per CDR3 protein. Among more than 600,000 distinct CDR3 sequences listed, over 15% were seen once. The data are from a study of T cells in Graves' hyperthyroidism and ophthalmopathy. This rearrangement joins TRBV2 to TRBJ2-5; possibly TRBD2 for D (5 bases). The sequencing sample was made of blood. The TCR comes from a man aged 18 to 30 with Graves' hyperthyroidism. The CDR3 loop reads CASSGSGSYQEIQYF. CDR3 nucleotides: TGTGCCAGCAGTGGAAGCGGCTCGTACCAAGAGATCCAGTACTTC.